The source of this TCR beta chain is a study of CD8+CD57+ T cells in acquired aplastic anemia. Trimming pared 5 bases from V and 0 bases from J, leaving 15 bases between. The CDR3 has 16 residues. In germline, CDR1 is LNHDA, CDR2 SQIVND (reference sequence). Profiles of TCR beta VDJ and CDR3 were generated from a genomic DNA template. In TCRdb, the reads were re-called with MiXCR into one record per CDR3 protein. Here the sample spans 150,000 to 200,000 distinct CDR3 sequences, around 65% being singletons. Sequenced input: sorted CD4+, CD8+, or CD8+CD57+ T cells (not recorded which) from PBMCs. The clonotype was recovered from a human donor with severe aplastic anemia or a healthy control (not recorded which). The V gene is TRBV19, the J gene TRBJ2-3; perhaps TRBD2 as D (6 bases). CDR3 sequence: CASSARRAASTDTQYF. The CDR3 DNA is TGTGCCAGTAGTGCTCGGAGGGCCGCTAGCACAGATACGCAGTATTTT. Combining the CDR3 with reference TRBV19 and TRBJ2-3 gives the whole variable domain DGGITQSPKYLFRKEGQNVTLSCEQNLNHDAMYWYRQDPGQGLRLIYYSQIVNDFQKGDIAEGYSVSREKKESFPLTVTSAQKNPTAFYLCASSARRAASTDTQYFGPGTRLTVL.